This T cell receptor beta chain was identified in a study of human T cells and chemical hapten exposure. CDR3 length equals 14 residues. Germline loops: CDR1 DFQATT, CDR2 SNEGSKA (reference sequence). V lost 4 bases to trimming and J lost 5 bases; unmatched junction nucleotides: 10. Unique molecular identifiers were attached to individual cDNA molecules during library preparation. TCRdb reprocessed the RACE reads with MiXCR, giving one entry per CDR3 protein. Of 75,000 to 100,000 distinct CDR3 sequences in the sample, around 12% were seen once. Time point meaning: patch test 1, 2 weeks after DPC sensitization. Treatment in this sample: therapeutic diphenylcyclopropenone sensitization with weekly scalp DPC. This clonotype was picked up a small number of times.

The rearrangement uses TRBV20-1 and TRBJ2-5; TRBD2 matches at 7 bases. The source is a middle-aged woman with alopecia areata. Some clones in this sample may be carry-over from other donors' samples. This specimen was whole blood, taken in connection with sensitization to the hapten diphenylcyclopropenone (DPC). The CDR3 here is CSAKALAEGETQYF. The CDR3 bases are TGCAGTGCTAAGGCTCTAGCGGAGGGGGAGACCCAGTACTTC.